This T cell receptor beta chain was sequenced for a study of T cells in Graves' hyperthyroidism and ophthalmopathy. Study-wide context: Any treatment followed the collection of peripheral blood at initial diagnosis. Broader study findings: Before onset, ophthalmopathy was predicted by the model a median roughly 6.8 months earlier.

Template material for amplifying TCR beta CDR3 regions consisted of RNA transcripts. The HTBI primer set drove a first-round RT-PCR of the TCR CDR3. MiXCR was run by TCRdb on the multiplex PCR reads, yielding one entry per CDR3 protein. The data contain hundreds of thousands of distinct CDR3 sequences, around 20% of them singletons. Diagnosing involved the use of clinical symptoms, serum thyroxine and TRAb, thyroid ultrasound and orbital computed tomography. Per germline, CDR1 MRHNA and CDR2 SNTAGT. With 6 bases removed from V and 5 bases from J, the gap between germline ends came to 13 bases. The CDR3 is 14 residues long. This clonotype has more than one count but fewer than ten. Its antigen remains unknown.

The receptor was isolated from a woman between 45 and 60 years old with Graves' hyperthyroidism that later progressed to Graves' ophthalmopathy. The chain links TRBV6-4 to TRBJ1-4; D is unresolved. Sequences were obtained from blood. Here the CDR3 DNA reads TGTGCCAGCAGGGTCCCCTCCCAGAATGAAAAACTGTTTTTT. Translation gives CASRVPSQNEKLFF.